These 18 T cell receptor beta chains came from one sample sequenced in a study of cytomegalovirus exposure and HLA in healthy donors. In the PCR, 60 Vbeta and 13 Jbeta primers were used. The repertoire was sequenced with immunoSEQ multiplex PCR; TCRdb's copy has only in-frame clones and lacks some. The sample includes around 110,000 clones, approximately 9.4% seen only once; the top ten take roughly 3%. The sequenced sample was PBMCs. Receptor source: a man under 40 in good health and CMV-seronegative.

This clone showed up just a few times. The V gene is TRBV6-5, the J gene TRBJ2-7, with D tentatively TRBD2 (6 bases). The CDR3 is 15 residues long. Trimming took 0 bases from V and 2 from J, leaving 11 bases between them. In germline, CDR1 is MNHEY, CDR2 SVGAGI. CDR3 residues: CASSYSAGRTYEQYF. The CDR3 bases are TGTGCCAGCAGTTACTCGGCAGGGAGGACCTACGAGCAGTACTTC.

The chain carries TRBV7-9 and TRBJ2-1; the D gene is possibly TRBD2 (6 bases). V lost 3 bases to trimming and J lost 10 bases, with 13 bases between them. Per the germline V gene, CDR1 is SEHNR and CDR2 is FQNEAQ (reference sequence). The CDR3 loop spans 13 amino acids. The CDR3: CASSFGGGREQFF. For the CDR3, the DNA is TGTGCCAGCAGCTTCGGGGGAGGCCGCGAGCAGTTCTTC.

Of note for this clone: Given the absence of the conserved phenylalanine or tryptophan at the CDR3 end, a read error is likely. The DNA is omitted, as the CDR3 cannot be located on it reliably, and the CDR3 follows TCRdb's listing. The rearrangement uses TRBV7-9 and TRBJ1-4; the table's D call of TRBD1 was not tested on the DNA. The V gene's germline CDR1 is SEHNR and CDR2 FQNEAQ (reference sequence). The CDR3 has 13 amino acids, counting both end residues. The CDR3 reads CASSLETGEKMFL.

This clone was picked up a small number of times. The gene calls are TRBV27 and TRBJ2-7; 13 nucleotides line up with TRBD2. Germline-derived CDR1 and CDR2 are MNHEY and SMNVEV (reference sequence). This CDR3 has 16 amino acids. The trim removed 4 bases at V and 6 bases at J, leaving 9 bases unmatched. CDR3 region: CASSSRTSGSGGEQYF. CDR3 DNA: TGTGCCAGCAGTTCCCGGACTAGCGGGAGTGGGGGCGAGCAGTACTTC.

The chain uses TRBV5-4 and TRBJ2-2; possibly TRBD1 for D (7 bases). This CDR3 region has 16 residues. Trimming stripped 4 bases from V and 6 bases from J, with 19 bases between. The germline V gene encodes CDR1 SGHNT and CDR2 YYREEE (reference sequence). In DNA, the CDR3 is TGTGCCAGCAGCGGTCTGCAGGGGGGAGGCGCCGGGGAGCTGTTTTTT. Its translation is CASSGLQGGGAGELFF.

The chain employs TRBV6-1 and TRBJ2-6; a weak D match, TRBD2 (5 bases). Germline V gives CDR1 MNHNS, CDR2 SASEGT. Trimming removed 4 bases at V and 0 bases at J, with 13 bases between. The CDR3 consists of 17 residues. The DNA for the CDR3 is TGTGCCAGCAGTGTTGAGGGTACTATCTCTGGGGCCAACGTCCTGACTTTC. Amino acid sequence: CASSVEGTISGANVLTF.

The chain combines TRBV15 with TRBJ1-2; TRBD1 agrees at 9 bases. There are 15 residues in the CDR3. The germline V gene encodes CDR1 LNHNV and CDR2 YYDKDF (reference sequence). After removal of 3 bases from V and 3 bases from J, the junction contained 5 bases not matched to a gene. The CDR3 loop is CATSRNRGLHYGYTF. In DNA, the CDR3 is TGTGCCACCAGCAGGAACAGGGGGCTTCACTATGGCTACACCTTC.

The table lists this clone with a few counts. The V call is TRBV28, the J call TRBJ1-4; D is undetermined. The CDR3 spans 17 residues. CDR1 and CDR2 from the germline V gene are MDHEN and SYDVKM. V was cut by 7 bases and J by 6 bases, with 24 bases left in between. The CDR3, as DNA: TGTGCCAGCAAGCTCTCAGGCCACCATAGGATTTATGAAAAACTGTTTTTT. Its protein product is CASKLSGHHRIYEKLFF.

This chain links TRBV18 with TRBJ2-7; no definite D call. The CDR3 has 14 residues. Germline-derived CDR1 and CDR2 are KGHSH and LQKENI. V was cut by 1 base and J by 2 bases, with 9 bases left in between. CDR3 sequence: CASSPLYSAYEQYF. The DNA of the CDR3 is TGTGCCAGCTCACCACTATATTCAGCCTACGAGCAGTACTTC.

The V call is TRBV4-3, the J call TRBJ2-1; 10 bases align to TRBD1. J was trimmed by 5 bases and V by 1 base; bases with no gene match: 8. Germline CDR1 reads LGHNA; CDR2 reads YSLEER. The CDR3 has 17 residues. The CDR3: CASSQAWRDRGNNEQFF. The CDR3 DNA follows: TGCGCCAGCAGCCAAGCGTGGCGGGACAGGGGAAACAATGAGCAGTTCTTC.

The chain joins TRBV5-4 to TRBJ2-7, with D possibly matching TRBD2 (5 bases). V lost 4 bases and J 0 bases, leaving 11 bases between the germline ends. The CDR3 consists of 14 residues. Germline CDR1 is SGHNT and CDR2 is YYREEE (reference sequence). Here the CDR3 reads CASSKGLASYEQYF. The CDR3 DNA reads TGTGCCAGCAGCAAAGGACTGGCCTCCTACGAGCAGTACTTC.

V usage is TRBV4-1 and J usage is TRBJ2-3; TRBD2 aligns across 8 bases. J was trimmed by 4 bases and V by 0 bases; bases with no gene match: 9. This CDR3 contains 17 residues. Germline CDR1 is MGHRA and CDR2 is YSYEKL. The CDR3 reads CASSQELGLGRADTQYF. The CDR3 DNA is TGCGCCAGCAGCCAAGAATTGGGACTAGGGCGGGCAGATACGCAGTATTTT.

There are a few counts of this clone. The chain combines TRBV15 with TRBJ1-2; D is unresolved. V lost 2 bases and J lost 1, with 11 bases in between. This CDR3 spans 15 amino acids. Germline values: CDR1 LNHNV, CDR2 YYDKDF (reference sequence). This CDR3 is CATSRPEELNYGYTF. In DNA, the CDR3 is TGTGCCACCAGCAGACCAGAGGAGCTTAACTATGGCTACACCTTC. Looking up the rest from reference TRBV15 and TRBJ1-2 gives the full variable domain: DAMVIQNPRYQVTQFGKPVTLSCSQTLNHNVMYWYQQKSSQAPKLLFHYYDKDFNNEADTPDNFQSRRPNTSFCFLDIRSPGLGDTAMYLCATSRPEELNYGYTFGSGTRLTVV.

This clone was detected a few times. Here the CDR3 DNA reads TGCAGCGTGGAGGGGGCGCAGGGAGATACGCAGTATTTT. This translates into CSVEGAQGDTQYF. This chain joins TRBV29-1 and TRBJ2-3; D is perhaps TRBD1 (7 bases). CDR3 length: 13 amino acids. Germline values: CDR1 SQVTM, CDR2 ANQGSEA. The ends were cut back, 6 bases at V and 5 bases at J, with 15 bases in the middle.

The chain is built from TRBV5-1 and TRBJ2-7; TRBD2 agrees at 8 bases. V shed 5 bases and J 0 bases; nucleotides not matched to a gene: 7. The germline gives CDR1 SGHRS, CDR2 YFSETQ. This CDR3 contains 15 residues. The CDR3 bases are TGCGCCAGCAGGGAGGTAGCGGGGTCCTCCTACGAGCAGTACTTC. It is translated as CASREVAGSSYEQYF.

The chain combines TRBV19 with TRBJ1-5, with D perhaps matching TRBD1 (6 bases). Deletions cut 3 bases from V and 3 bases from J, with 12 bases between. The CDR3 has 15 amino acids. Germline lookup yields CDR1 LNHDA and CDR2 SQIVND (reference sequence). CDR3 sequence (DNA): TGTGCCAGTAGTATTCAGGGGCTCTTCAATCAGCCCCAGCATTTT. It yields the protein CASSIQGLFNQPQHF.

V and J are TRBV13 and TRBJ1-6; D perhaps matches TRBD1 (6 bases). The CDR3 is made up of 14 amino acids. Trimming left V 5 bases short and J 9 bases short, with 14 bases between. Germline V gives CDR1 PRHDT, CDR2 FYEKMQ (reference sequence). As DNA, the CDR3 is TGTGCCAGCAGCCGACGGGACACCGTTTCACCCCTCCACTTT. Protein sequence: CASSRRDTVSPLHF.

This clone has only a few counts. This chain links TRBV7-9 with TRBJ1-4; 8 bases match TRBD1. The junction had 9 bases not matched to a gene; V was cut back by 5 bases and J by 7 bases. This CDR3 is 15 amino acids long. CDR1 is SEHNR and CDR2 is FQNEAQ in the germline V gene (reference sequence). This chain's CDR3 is CASSRGQGEIEKLFF. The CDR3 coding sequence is TGTGCCAGCAGCCGTGGACAGGGAGAGATTGAAAAACTGTTTTTT.